This is a list of T cell receptor beta chains from one sample in a study of T-cell memory formation after mild COVID-19. TCRdb ran MiXCR on the 5' RACE reads and lists one entry per CDR3 protein. The sample contains 120,000 to 150,000 distinct CDR3 sequences, about 6.1% of which appear only once. The sample taken for sequencing was PBMCs or a T cell subset sorted from them (not recorded which). The receptors originated from an adult woman who had mild COVID-19 (a few samples of this study predate the infection). Cell type and time point are not known. CDR3s include the opening cysteine and the closing phenylalanine or tryptophan. A D gene is named only where the DNA matches it firmly. Not all rows give a size; the values are once, few, many and, for expanded clones, a class.

cdr3_length	clone_size	j_call	v_call	d_call	cdr3_nt	cdr3_aa
12	many	TRBJ1-2	TRBV6-1	.	TGTGCCAGCAGTGAAGCTGGGGTTAGCTACACCTTC	CASSEAGVSYTF
16	few	TRBJ2-2	TRBV5-1	.	TGCGCCAGCAGCCAATTCCGGGCCGATCGGACCGGGGAGCTGTTTTTT	CASSQFRADRTGELFF
14	few	TRBJ1-1	TRBV12-3/TRBV12-4	.	TGTGCCAGCAGCCCCACAGGGTTTGTGATTGAAGCTTTCTTT	CASSPTGFVIEAFF
14	few	TRBJ2-3	TRBV27	TRBD2	TGTGCCAGCAGGACGGGACTACTCCAAGATACGCAGTATTTT	CASRTGLLQDTQYF
15	few	TRBJ1-1	TRBV10-1	.	TGCGCCAGCAGTGATAGGGACCCCGGCCCGACTGAAGCTTTCTTT	CASSDRDPGPTEAFF
20	many	TRBJ2-4	TRBV4-2	TRBD2	TGTGCCAGCAGCCAGGACTCCGGGACTAGCGGGAGCGGGGCCAAAAACATTCAGTACTTC	CASSQDSGTSGSGAKNIQYF
16	few	TRBJ2-1	TRBV30	.	TGTGCCTGGATCTTGTCGGACATAATGATTTACAATGAGCAGTTCTTC	CAWILSDIMIYNEQFF
13	many	TRBJ1-1	TRBV12-3/TRBV12-4	.	TGTGCCAGCAGCCCCGACGACACGGCCGGGAGCTTCTTT	CASSPDDTAGSFF
13	.	TRBJ1-1	TRBV18	.	TGTGCCAACTCACCGGTACCGAACACTGAAGCTTTCTTT	CANSPVPNTEAFF
15	many	TRBJ2-1	TRBV7-2	TRBD2	TGTGCCAGCAGCCTGACTAGCGGGGCCTACAATGAGCAGTTCTTC	CASSLTSGAYNEQFF
13	many	TRBJ2-3	TRBV12-3/TRBV12-4	.	TGTGCCAGCAGTTTCCAGCTCACAGATACGCAGTATTTT	CASSFQLTDTQYF
16	few	TRBJ2-1	TRBV3-1	TRBD2	TGTGCCAGCAGCCAAGCCGGGACTAGCGGGAGTAATGAGCAGTTCTTC	CASSQAGTSGSNEQFF
18	few	TRBJ2-1	TRBV12-3/TRBV12-4	.	TGTGCCAGCGCCCTAGGAGGGGGGGGGCCGGGGAGGTACAATGAGCAGTTCTTC	CASALGGGGPGRYNEQFF
14	few	TRBJ2-7	TRBV30	.	TGTGCCTGGAGTGCACAACGCAAATGGTACGAGCAGTACTTC	CAWSAQRKWYEQYF
14	many	TRBJ2-5	TRBV5-1	TRBD2	TGCGCCAGCAGTATTGGGAGGGGACAAGAGACCCAGTACTTC	CASSIGRGQETQYF
18	.	TRBJ2-3	TRBV4-1	.	TGCGCCAGCAGCCAAGATCCTACTACAGGGACTAGCACAGATACGCAGTATTTT	CASSQDPTTGTSTDTQYF
17	many	TRBJ2-7	TRBV6-1	.	TGTGCCAGCAGTCCGAGAAAGGGCACAGGGAGCTCCTACGAGCAGTACTTC	CASSPRKGTGSSYEQYF
17	.	TRBJ2-3	TRBV5-1	.	TGCGCCAGCAGACCCCGAGCGGACAGCGTTCGCACAGATACGCAGTATTTT	CASRPRADSVRTDTQYF
14	many	TRBJ2-7	TRBV7-9	.	TGTGCCAGCAGCCGGTATGGGTCTACCTACGAGCAGTACTTC	CASSRYGSTYEQYF
14	few	TRBJ2-7	TRBV6-1	.	TGTGCCAGCAGTTTCGGGACTCCCATGGAAGAGCAGTACTTC	CASSFGTPMEEQYF
13	few	TRBJ1-1	TRBV9	.	TGTGCCAGCAGCGTCCGGAGAGACACTGAAGCTTTCTTT	CASSVRRDTEAFF
13	.	TRBJ1-4	TRBV20-1	.	TGCAGTGCTAAACCCACTTTAGGGGAAAAACTGTTTTTT	CSAKPTLGEKLFF
15	many	TRBJ2-1	TRBV7-8	TRBD2	TGTGCCAGCAGCCCGGCCGGGACTAGGTACAATGAGCAGTTCTTC	CASSPAGTRYNEQFF
15	.	TRBJ1-4	TRBV7-2	.	TGTGCCAGCAGCTTAGCGGGTCACCGTAATGAAAAACTGTTTTTT	CASSLAGHRNEKLFF
13	many	TRBJ2-5	TRBV10-3	.	TGTGCCATCAGGACCACTGACCCGGAGACCCAGTACTTC	CAIRTTDPETQYF